One sample yielded the 22 T cell receptor beta chains listed below, sequenced in a study of T cell responses to AZD1222 COVID-19 vaccine. TCRdb's table, derived via immunoSEQ multiplex PCR, lists solely in-frame clones and lacks some. The sample consists of some 92,000 clones, about 90% of them appearing once. The specimen was peripheral blood, collected on day 0 of AZD1222 vaccination. The receptors were gathered from an adult in good health.

This sequence joins TRBV5-1 and TRBJ1-2; D unclear. Germline-derived CDR1 and CDR2 are SGHRS and YFSETQ. The CDR3 is 13 residues long. V lost 0 bases and J lost 2, with 5 bases in between. The CDR3 loop is CASSLVENYGYTF. The CDR3 coding sequence is TGCGCCAGCAGCTTGGTCGAGAACTATGGCTACACCTTC.

This clone was seen once. This rearrangement joins TRBV4-3 to TRBJ1-6; the D is unclear. In germline, CDR1 is LGHNA, CDR2 YSLEER. V was clipped by 1 base and J by 10 bases, with 20 bases between them. The CDR3 has 17 residues. The CDR3 region is CASSQASGPSTQSPLHF. The CDR3 coding sequence is TGCGCCAGCAGCCAAGCCTCCGGACCATCGACTCAATCACCCCTCCACTTT.

This chain joins TRBV28 and TRBJ2-1; D not certain. Trimming stripped 3 bases from V and 0 bases from J, with 3 bases between. The CDR3 is 13 amino acids. The germline V gene has CDR1 MDHEN and CDR2 SYDVKM. CDR3 in DNA: TGTGCCAGCAGTTTGTCCTCCTACAATGAGCAGTTCTTC. This codes for CASSLSSYNEQFF.

V usage is TRBV27 and J usage is TRBJ1-1; D unresolved. The CDR3 contains 13 residues. Trimming took off 1 base at V and 7 bases at J, with 10 bases between the two ends. From germline, CDR1 is MNHEY and CDR2 SMNVEV (reference sequence). This chain's CDR3 is CASSLFGDSEAFF. The CDR3 coding sequence is TGTGCCAGCAGTTTATTCGGGGATAGTGAAGCTTTCTTT.

V gene TRBV13 combines with J gene TRBJ2-7; D ambiguous. Germline V gene lookup returns CDR1 PRHDT and CDR2 FYEKMQ (reference sequence). This CDR3 is 13 amino acids long. The V and J ends lost 3 bases and 3 bases respectively, with 9 bases between them. The CDR3 region is CASSFQDYYEQYF. Here the CDR3 DNA reads TGTGCCAGCAGCTTCCAGGATTACTACGAGCAGTACTTC.

This chain uses TRBV30 with TRBJ2-2; 8 nucleotides align to TRBD2. V shed 2 bases, J shed 7 bases, and the junction held 9 bases outside the gene matches. CDR1 GTSNPN and CDR2 SVGIG come from the germline V gene (reference sequence). The CDR3 runs to 15 residues. The CDR3 spells CAWSRSGSLSGELFF. CDR3 in DNA: TGTGCCTGGAGTAGAAGCGGGAGTCTTAGCGGGGAGCTGTTTTTT.

This chain uses TRBV19 with TRBJ1-1; the match to TRBD1 covers 10 bases. Germline V gene data show CDR1 as LNHDA and CDR2 as SQIVND (reference sequence). V was pared by 5 bases and J by 6 bases, with 6 bases of the junction left unmatched. The CDR3 is made up of 14 amino acids. In nucleotides, the CDR3 is TGTGCCAGTAGTTACTCCGGGACAGGGGCTGAAGCTTTCTTT. It yields the protein CASSYSGTGAEAFF.

The chain combines TRBV14 with TRBJ2-4, with D uncertain. Trimming cost V 1 base and J 0 bases, with 7 bases left between them. The CDR3 contains 15 residues. Germline CDR1 and CDR2: SGHDN and FVKESK. CDR3 nucleotides: TGTGCCAGCAGCCAAGGGAGATTAGCCAAAAACATTCAGTACTTC. Its translation: CASSQGRLAKNIQYF.

In DNA form, the CDR3 reads TGTGCCAGCAGGGCGGGTCAGGGCAATCAGCCCCAGCATTTT. The encoded protein is CASRAGQGNQPQHF. The chain uses TRBV6-5 and TRBJ1-5; D call uncertain. Germline CDR1 reads MNHEY; CDR2 reads SVGAGI. The CDR3 runs 14 residues. Trimming took off 6 bases at V and 2 bases at J, with 11 bases between the two ends.

The chain combines TRBV6-4 with TRBJ2-5; D unresolved. Per germline, CDR1 MRHNA and CDR2 SNTAGT. This CDR3 contains 13 residues. V was cut by 2 bases and J by 2 bases, with 6 bases left in between. The CDR3 DNA follows: TGTGCCAGCAGTGACAGGGTTCAAGAGACCCAGTACTTC. It translates to CASSDRVQETQYF.

V gene TRBV29-1 combines with J gene TRBJ2-7; no definite D call. The CDR3 extends over 13 amino acids. CDR1 SQVTM and CDR2 ANQGSEA come from the germline V gene. V shed 6 bases and J shed 6 bases, with 18 bases lying between them. As DNA, the CDR3 is TGCAGCGTACAACGGGCCCTGCTGGGCGAGCAGTACTTC. Its protein is CSVQRALLGEQYF.

The chain links TRBV28 to TRBJ2-1, with D unclear. V shed 2 bases and J shed 9 bases, with 8 bases lying between them. The CDR3 is made up of 12 amino acids. Looked up from germline, CDR1 is MDHEN and CDR2 is SYDVKM. The DNA of the CDR3 is TGTGCCAGCAGTTTAAGAGCTGGTGAGCAGTTCTTC. Amino acid sequence: CASSLRAGEQFF.

This sequence joins TRBV20-1 and TRBJ1-1; no firm D call. The germline CDR1 and CDR2 sequences are DFQATT and SNEGSKA (reference sequence). V was cut by 6 bases and J by 8 bases, with 10 bases left in between. The CDR3 is 10 amino acids. In DNA, the CDR3 is TGCAGTGCCCTGGACGAAGAAGCTTTCTTT. Amino acids: CSALDEEAFF.

The gene calls are TRBV28 and TRBJ1-1; TRBD1 is a possible D gene (5 bases). Trimming left V 4 bases short and J 2 bases short, with 14 bases between. The germline CDR1 and CDR2 sequences are MDHEN and SYDVKM. The CDR3 is made up of 15 amino acids. The CDR3 reads CASSSHSTGNTEAFF. In DNA form, the CDR3 reads TGTGCCAGCAGTTCCCACTCAACAGGTAACACTGAAGCTTTCTTT.

The chain has TRBV5-1 and TRBJ2-1; D is uncertain. CDR3 length: 13 amino acids. Germline lookup yields CDR1 SGHRS and CDR2 YFSETQ. Trimming took 4 bases from V and 7 from J, leaving 12 bases between them. CDR3 nucleotides: TGCGCCAGCAGCGCCACCCAGGTGAATGAGCAGTTCTTC. It specifies CASSATQVNEQFF.

The V gene is TRBV3-1 (or the pseudogene TRBV3-2), the J gene TRBJ2-3, with unresolved D. This CDR3 is 13 amino acids long. Germline CDR1 reads LGHDT; CDR2 reads YNNKEL (reference sequence). The ends were cut back, 3 bases at V and 4 bases at J, with 8 bases in the middle. CDR3 nucleotides: TGTGCCAGCAGCCATGACTTTGCAGATACGCAGTATTTT. This sequence encodes CASSHDFADTQYF.

V is TRBV2 and J is TRBJ2-3; TRBD2 matches at 14 bases. Germline V gene sequence: CDR1 SNHLY, CDR2 FYNNEI. With V trimmed by 6 bases and J by 5 bases, 7 bases remained unmatched. This CDR3 spans 16 amino acids. CDR3 bases: TGTGCCAGCAGGAGGGGACTAGCGGGAGTAGGAGATACGCAGTATTTT. Its protein product is CASRRGLAGVGDTQYF. Full variable domain (rest looked up from reference TRBV2 and TRBJ2-3): EPEVTQTPSHQVTQMGQEVILRCVPISNHLYFYWYRQILGQKVEFLVSFYNNEISEKSEIFDDQFSVERPDGSNFTLKIRSTKLEDSAMYFCASRRGLAGVGDTQYFGPGTRLTVL.

The V call is TRBV13, the J call TRBJ1-1; D may be TRBD1 (6 bases). V dropped 2 bases and J dropped 7 bases, with 14 bases sitting between them. The CDR3 is 14 amino acids. The germline gives CDR1 PRHDT, CDR2 FYEKMQ (reference sequence). In nucleotides, the CDR3 is TGTGCCAGCAGCTTACACAGGGCGGAGGGTGAAGCTTTCTTT. As protein: CASSLHRAEGEAFF.

The V call is TRBV29-1, the J call TRBJ1-3; tentative D call: TRBD1 (6 bases). CDR1 SQVTM and CDR2 ANQGSEA come from the germline V gene. The CDR3 has 15 residues. The V and J ends lost 6 bases and 4 bases respectively, with 19 bases between them. In DNA, the CDR3 is TGCAGCGTGGGAGAGGTCGGGGGGCCCGGAAACACCATATATTTT. Translating gives CSVGEVGGPGNTIYF. The whole variable domain, filled in from reference TRBV29-1 and TRBJ1-3, reads SAVISQKPSRDICQRGTSLTIQCQVDSQVTMMFWYRQQPGQSLTLIATANQGSEATYESGFVIDKFPISRPNLTFSTLTVSNMSPEDSSIYLCSVGEVGGPGNTIYFGEGSWLTVV.

The chain combines TRBV28 with TRBJ1-2; D is ambiguous. Germline CDR1 and CDR2: MDHEN and SYDVKM. This CDR3 has 14 residues. V lost 2 bases and J lost 2, with 9 bases in between. CDR3 in DNA: TGTGCCAGCAGTTTAGTAGGGCAGAACTATGGCTACACCTTC. Translating it yields CASSLVGQNYGYTF.

This chain joins TRBV5-1 and TRBJ1-1; TRBD1 matches at 7 bases. The CDR3 extends over 15 amino acids. Germline V gene lookup returns CDR1 SGHRS and CDR2 YFSETQ. J was trimmed by 0 bases and V by 7 bases; bases with no gene match: 9. CDR3 sequence: CASGQAHSVNTEAFF. In nucleotides, the CDR3 is TGCGCCAGCGGACAGGCCCATTCAGTGAACACTGAAGCTTTCTTT. Based on the CDR3 plus reference TRBV5-1 and TRBJ1-1, the full variable domain is KAGVTQTPRYLIKTRGQQVTLSCSPISGHRSVSWYQQTPGQGLQFLFEYFSETQRNKGNFPGRFSGRQFSNSRSEMNVSTLELGDSALYLCASGQAHSVNTEAFFGQGTRLTVV.

The chain joins TRBV19 to TRBJ1-4; tentatively, D is TRBD1 (5 bases). V was pared by 3 bases and J by 2 bases, with 7 bases between. Germline values: CDR1 LNHDA, CDR2 SQIVND (reference sequence). The length of the CDR3 is 14 residues. The CDR3 reads CASSMGDTNEKLFF. In DNA form, the CDR3 reads TGTGCCAGTAGTATGGGGGATACTAATGAAAAACTGTTTTTT. Full variable domain (missing parts from reference TRBV19 and TRBJ1-4): DGGITQSPKYLFRKEGQNVTLSCEQNLNHDAMYWYRQDPGQGLRLIYYSQIVNDFQKGDIAEGYSVSREKKESFPLTVTSAQKNPTAFYLCASSMGDTNEKLFFGSGTQLSVL.